This entry lists 23 T cell receptor beta chains sequenced from one sample in a study of radiotherapy plus CTLA-4 blockade in lung cancer. Here immunoSEQ multiplex PCR was the method, and the copy in TCRdb shows in-frame clones only, minus some. The sample carries around 43,000 clones, about 74% recorded once. The source material was peripheral blood, sampled from a patient treated with radiotherapy plus ipilimumab. Receptor source: a human donor with non-small cell lung cancer who had stable disease on radiotherapy plus ipilimumab.

Of note for this clone: A read error may account for a junction end that differs from germline. Other DNA variants within this sample encode the same CDR3. The gene calls are TRBV30 and TRBJ1-5; D not certain. This CDR3 is 13 amino acids long. CDR1 and CDR2 from the germline V gene are GTSNPN and SVGIG (reference sequence). The CDR3 sequence: CAWRENSNQPQHF. CDR3 DNA: TGCGCCTGGAGGGAGAACAGCAATCAGCCCCAGCATTTT.

The V gene is TRBV10-1, the J gene TRBJ1-5, with 7 bases identical to TRBD1. Germline V lookup: CDR1 WNHNN, CDR2 SYGVQD (reference sequence). The junction had 2 bases not matched to a gene; V was cut back by 2 bases and J by 7 bases. CDR3 length: 13 amino acids. CDR3 bases: TGCGCCAGCAGTGAGACAGGGGTCCAGCCCCAGCATTTT. It codes for CASSETGVQPQHF.

V is TRBV5-4 and J is TRBJ1-2; 9 bases are shared with TRBD1. Germline CDR1 is SGHNT and CDR2 is YYREEE (reference sequence). Trimming removed 0 bases from V and 4 bases from J; junction bases left unmatched: 7. The length of the CDR3 is 16 residues. The CDR3 nucleotides read TGTGCCAGCAGCTTGGTAGGGACAGGGAAAAGCTATGGCTACACCTTC. It encodes CASSLVGTGKSYGYTF.

V usage is TRBV5-4 and J usage is TRBJ2-6; D perhaps matches TRBD2 (5 bases). The CDR3 runs 15 residues. V was pared by 4 bases and J by 0 bases, with 8 bases between. Germline V gene sequence: CDR1 SGHNT, CDR2 YYREEE (reference sequence). The CDR3 spells CASSDYTSGANVLTF. The DNA for the CDR3 is TGTGCCAGCAGCGACTATACCTCTGGGGCCAACGTCCTGACTTTC.

The chain recombines TRBV7-8 with TRBJ2-7; D remains ambiguous. The length of the CDR3 is 12 residues. Trimming removed 5 bases from V and 1 base from J, with 6 bases in between. CDR1 and CDR2 from the germline V gene are SGHVS and FQNEAQ. CDR3 DNA: TGTGCCAGCAGCGTCCGTTCCTACGAGCAGTACTTC. Translated: CASSVRSYEQYF.

CDR3 coding DNA: TGTGCCAGCAGCTCCTGGCCCCTCAGGGCCTCCGACACTGAAGCTTTCTTT. Protein: CASSSWPLRASDTEAFF. V usage is TRBV7-9 and J usage is TRBJ1-1; TRBD1 is a possible D gene (5 bases). This CDR3 has 17 residues. Trimming cost V 4 bases and J 3 bases, with 21 bases left between them. The germline CDR1 and CDR2 sequences are SEHNR and FQNEAQ (reference sequence).

The genes are TRBV7-2 and TRBJ2-3, with a weak D call TRBD2 (6 bases). Germline loops: CDR1 SGHTA, CDR2 FQGNSA. Trimming removed 5 bases at V and 6 bases at J, with 24 bases between. The CDR3 extends over 17 amino acids. DNA of the CDR3: TGTGCCAGCAGCCCTCGGTCTATCGTTGGGAGGATTGATACGCAGTATTTT. As protein: CASSPRSIVGRIDTQYF.

The V gene is TRBV20-1, the J gene TRBJ2-7; D remains ambiguous. V was cut by 3 bases and J by 3 bases, with 6 bases left in between. Germline V gives CDR1 DFQATT, CDR2 SNEGSKA (reference sequence). The CDR3 is 11 amino acids. CDR3 region: CSAREYYEQYF. The CDR3 DNA reads as TGCAGTGCTAGGGAGTACTACGAGCAGTACTTC.

The sample holds a few counts of this clone. J is TRBJ2-2 and V is TRBV19; possible D gene TRBD1, 6 bases. The V gene lost 5 bases and the J gene lost 1 base, with 11 bases spanning the gap. The V gene's germline CDR1 is LNHDA and CDR2 SQIVND (reference sequence). The CDR3 runs 15 residues. The CDR3 spells CASSPGTKNTGELFF. In DNA, the CDR3 is TGTGCCAGTAGTCCCGGGACAAAGAACACCGGGGAGCTGTTTTTT.

The V gene is TRBV2, the J gene TRBJ1-1; D gene unclear. From germline, CDR1 is SNHLY and CDR2 FYNNEI. This CDR3 contains 11 residues. The V gene lost 7 bases and the J gene lost 8 bases, with 11 bases spanning the gap. This CDR3 is CASTWGAEAFF. In nucleotides, the CDR3 is TGTGCCAGCACCTGGGGAGCAGAAGCTTTCTTT.

This clone was picked up a small number of times. The chain couples TRBV5-4 to TRBJ1-1, with D perhaps TRBD1 (5 bases). Trimming cost V 0 bases and J 4 bases, with 10 bases left between them. Per the germline V gene, CDR1 is SGHNT and CDR2 is YYREEE (reference sequence). There are 14 residues in the CDR3. CDR3 sequence reads: CASSLVRGVTEAFF. The DNA for the CDR3 is TGTGCCAGCAGCTTGGTGCGGGGGGTCACTGAAGCTTTCTTT.

This chain joins TRBV9 and TRBJ2-5, with D perhaps matching TRBD2 (5 bases). The CDR3 contains 15 residues. The V end lost 4 bases, the J end lost 5 bases, and 18 bases lay between the germline ends. Germline V gene sequence: CDR1 SGDLS, CDR2 YYNGEE. This chain's CDR3 is CASSPHDGQRETQYF. CDR3 bases: TGTGCCAGCAGCCCCCATGACGGTCAGCGGGAGACCCAGTACTTC.

The V gene is TRBV6-4, the J gene TRBJ1-5; D is possibly TRBD1 (5 bases). Trimming left V 3 bases short and J 5 bases short, with 14 bases between. This CDR3 has 15 residues. The V gene's germline CDR1 is MRHNA and CDR2 SNTAGT. The CDR3 region is CASSEKGREDQPQHF. CDR3 in DNA: TGTGCCAGCAGTGAAAAGGGCAGGGAGGATCAGCCCCAGCATTTT.

The chain has TRBV2 and TRBJ1-1; TRBD1 agrees at 8 bases. J lost 1 base, V lost 5 bases, and 9 bases had no gene match. Germline CDR1 and CDR2: SNHLY and FYNNEI. The CDR3 spans 16 residues. The CDR3, as DNA: TGTGCCAGCAGTTCGCCAGGACAGGGATGGAACACTGAAGCTTTCTTT. This gives the protein CASSSPGQGWNTEAFF.

This clone was seen more than once but under ten times. The V gene is TRBV4-1, the J gene TRBJ1-5; perhaps TRBD1 as D (6 bases). The germline CDR1 and CDR2 sequences are MGHRA and YSYEKL. The CDR3 length is 15 residues. Trimming removed 2 bases at V and 7 bases at J, with 15 bases between. CDR3 sequence: CASSQPQGTGQPQHF. The CDR3 DNA reads TGCGCCAGCAGCCAACCACAGGGAACAGGGCAGCCCCAGCATTTT.

This clone was counted between two and nine times. The genes are TRBV2 and TRBJ2-7; D is uncertain. The CDR3 extends over 14 amino acids. CDR1 and CDR2 from the germline V gene are SNHLY and FYNNEI. With 4 bases removed from V and 2 bases from J, the gap between germline ends came to 12 bases. The chain's CDR3 is CASSVRYSTYEQYF. For the CDR3, the DNA is TGTGCCAGCAGTGTCCGCTACAGTACCTACGAGCAGTACTTC.

This chain links TRBV13 with TRBJ1-6; the D is unclear. Germline values: CDR1 PRHDT, CDR2 FYEKMQ (reference sequence). V was pared by 7 bases and J by 0 bases, with 7 bases between. The CDR3 contains 14 residues. The CDR3 DNA follows: TGTGCCAGCACGTTGAGCTCCTATAATTCACCCCTCCACTTT. It encodes CASTLSSYNSPLHF.

This rearrangement joins TRBV7-8 to TRBJ2-5; D not certain. Germline V gene lookup returns CDR1 SGHVS and CDR2 FQNEAQ. V shed 4 bases and J shed 4 bases, with 4 bases lying between them. The CDR3 has 11 amino acids. CDR3 sequence: CASSSGETQYF. The CDR3 bases are TGTGCCAGCAGCTCCGGAGAGACCCAGTACTTC. Full variable domain (outside the CDR3, taken from reference TRBV7-8 and TRBJ2-5): GAGVSQSPRYKVAKRGQDVALRCDPISGHVSLFWYQQALGQGPEFLTYFQNEAQLDKSGLPSDRFFAERPEGSVSTLKIQRTQQEDSAVYLCASSSGETQYFGPGTRLLVL.

The chain links TRBV10-1 to TRBJ2-1; possible D gene TRBD1, 6 bases. Germline loops: CDR1 WNHNN, CDR2 SYGVQD (reference sequence). V gave up 6 bases and J gave up 5 bases, with 14 bases separating them. The CDR3 runs 14 residues. This chain's CDR3 is CASSERGGDNEQFF. CDR3 bases: TGCGCCAGCAGCGAGAGAGGGGGAGACAATGAGCAGTTCTTC.

The V and J genes are TRBV10-1 and TRBJ2-7, with a tentative D call TRBD1 (6 bases). Germline V lookup: CDR1 WNHNN, CDR2 SYGVQD (reference sequence). V was clipped by 4 bases and J by 7 bases, with 23 bases between them. The CDR3 extends over 16 amino acids. CDR3 bases: TGCGCCAGCAGTGTTGGAGGTGGGGGCCCCGGTTTTGAGCAGTACTTC. This encodes CASSVGGGGPGFEQYF.

The rearrangement joins TRBV18 to TRBJ2-2; D may be TRBD2 (5 bases). With 4 bases removed from V and 7 bases from J, the gap between germline ends came to 7 bases. Germline V gives CDR1 KGHSH, CDR2 LQKENI. This CDR3 is built from 12 residues. CDR3 sequence reads: CASSQGDGELFF. As DNA, the CDR3 is TGTGCCAGCTCACAGGGAGACGGGGAGCTGTTTTTT.

The V and J genes are TRBV5-1 and TRBJ2-5; D gene ambiguous. CDR3 size: 14 residues. Germline-derived CDR1 and CDR2 are SGHRS and YFSETQ. Trimming cost V 0 bases and J 4 bases, with 10 bases left between them. CDR3 nucleotides: TGCGCCAGCAGCTTGGTTCCAGGTCCAGAGACCCAGTACTTC. This sequence encodes CASSLVPGPETQYF.

The chain combines TRBV5-6 with TRBJ1-1; D gene uncertain. V lost 0 bases, J lost 1 base, and 13 bases lay in between. The CDR3 extends over 16 amino acids. From germline, CDR1 is SGHDT and CDR2 YYEEEE. The CDR3 DNA reads as TGTGCCAGCAGCTTGGTCGGGTGGCAGAGGAACACTGAAGCTTTCTTT. Its protein product is CASSLVGWQRNTEAFF.